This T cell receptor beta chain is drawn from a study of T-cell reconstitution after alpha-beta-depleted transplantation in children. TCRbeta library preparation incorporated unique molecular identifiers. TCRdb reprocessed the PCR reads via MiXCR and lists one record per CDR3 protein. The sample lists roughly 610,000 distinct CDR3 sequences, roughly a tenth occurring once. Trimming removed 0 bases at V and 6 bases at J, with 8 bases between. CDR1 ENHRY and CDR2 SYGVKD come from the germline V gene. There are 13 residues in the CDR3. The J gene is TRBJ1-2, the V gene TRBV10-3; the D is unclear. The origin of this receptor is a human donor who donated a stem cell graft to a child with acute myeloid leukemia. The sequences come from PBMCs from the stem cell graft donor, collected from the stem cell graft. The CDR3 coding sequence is TGTGCCATCAGTGAGTCCAGGTCCGATGGCTACACCTTC. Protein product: CAISESRSDGYTF.